A single T cell receptor beta chain is shown here with its context. Enrollees, about 18 to 89 years old, lived in 24 US areas. Recovered participants had two consecutive negative NP/OP PCR tests, healthcare professional clearance, or symptom resolution. Only in-frame clones appear in the TCRdb table, and some are missing; sequencing was by immunoSEQ multiplex PCR. The data hold some 490,000 clones, with more than 85% observed a single time. This sample is part of a study of blood T cell repertoires in COVID-19. The CDR3 loop spans 14 amino acids. Trimming cost V 7 bases and J 1 base, with 10 bases left between them. Germline V gene lookup returns CDR1 MNHEY and CDR2 SMNVEV (reference sequence).

The clonotype comes from a woman aged 55-70 years who had recovered from COVID-19. The V and J genes are TRBV27 and TRBJ2-2; D gene uncertain. The sequencing sample was made of PBMCs or T cells enriched from blood (not recorded which). The DNA for the CDR3 is TGTGCCAGCACCGAGGCCGGGAACACCGGGGAGCTGTTTTTT. Translating gives CASTEAGNTGELFF.